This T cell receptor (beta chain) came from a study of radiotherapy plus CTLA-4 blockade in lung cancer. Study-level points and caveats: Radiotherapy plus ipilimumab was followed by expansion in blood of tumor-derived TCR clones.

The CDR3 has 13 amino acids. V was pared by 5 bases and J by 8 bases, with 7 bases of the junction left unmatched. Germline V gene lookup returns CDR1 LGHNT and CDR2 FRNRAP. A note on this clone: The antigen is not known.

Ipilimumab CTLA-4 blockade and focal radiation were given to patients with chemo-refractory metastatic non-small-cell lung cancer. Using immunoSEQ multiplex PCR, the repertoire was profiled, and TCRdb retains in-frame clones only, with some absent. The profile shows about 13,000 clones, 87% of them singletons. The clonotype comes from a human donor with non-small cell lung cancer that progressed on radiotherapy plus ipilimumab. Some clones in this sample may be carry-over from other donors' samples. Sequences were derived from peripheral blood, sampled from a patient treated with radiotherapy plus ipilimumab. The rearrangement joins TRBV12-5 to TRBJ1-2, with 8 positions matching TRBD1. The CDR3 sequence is CASGPGGASGYTF. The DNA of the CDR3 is TGTGCTAGTGGTCCAGGGGGCGCGTCAGGCTACACCTTC. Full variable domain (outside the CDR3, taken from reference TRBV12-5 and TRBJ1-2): DARVTQTPRHKVTEMGQEVTMRCQPILGHNTVFWYRQTMMQGLELLAYFRNRAPLDDSGMPKDRFSAEMPDATLATLKIQPSEPRDSAVYFCASGPGGASGYTFGSGTRLTVV.